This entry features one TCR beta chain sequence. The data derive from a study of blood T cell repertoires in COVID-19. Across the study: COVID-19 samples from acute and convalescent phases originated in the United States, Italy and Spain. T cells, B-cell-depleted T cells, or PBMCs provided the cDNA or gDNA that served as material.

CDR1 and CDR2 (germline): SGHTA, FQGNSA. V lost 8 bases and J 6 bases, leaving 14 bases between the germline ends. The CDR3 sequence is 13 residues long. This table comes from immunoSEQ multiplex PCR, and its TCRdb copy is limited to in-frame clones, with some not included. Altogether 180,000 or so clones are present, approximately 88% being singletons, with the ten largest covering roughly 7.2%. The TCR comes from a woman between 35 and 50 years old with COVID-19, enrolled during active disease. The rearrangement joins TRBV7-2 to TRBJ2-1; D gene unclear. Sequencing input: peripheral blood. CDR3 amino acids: CASATSVLNEQFF. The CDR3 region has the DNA TGTGCCAGCGCCACCAGCGTACTCAATGAGCAGTTCTTC.